Shown below are 32 T cell receptor beta chains from a single sample sequenced in a study of blood T cell repertoires in COVID-19. TCRdb's copy holds only in-frame clones and misses some; the assay was immunoSEQ multiplex PCR. The repertoire holds about 320,000 clones, with about nine tenths as singletons. What was sequenced was PBMCs or T cells enriched from blood (not recorded which). These receptors all come from a woman younger than 30 who had recovered from COVID-19.

The chain is built from TRBV12-3 or TRBV12-4 and TRBJ1-6, with 8 nucleotides matching TRBD1. The V gene end was trimmed by 6 bases and the J gene end by 14 bases; junction bases not matched to a gene: 6. The CDR3 has 12 amino acids. The CDR3 here is CASSGQGMSLHF. In nucleotides, the CDR3 is TGTGCCAGCAGCGGACAGGGTATGTCCCTCCACTTT.

This clone was counted between two and nine times. This chain's CDR3 is CATSRGQTNEQFF. CDR3 nucleotides: TGTGCCACCAGCAGGGGACAGACCAATGAGCAGTTCTTC. The rearrangement links TRBV15 to TRBJ2-1; TRBD1 matches at 7 bases. CDR1 is LNHNV, CDR2 YYDKDF, per germline (reference sequence). Losses at the gene ends were 3 bases for V and 6 bases for J; bases not matched to a gene: 2. The CDR3 extends over 13 amino acids.

This rearrangement joins TRBV27 to TRBJ1-2, with D unresolved. CDR1 is MNHEY, CDR2 SMNVEV, per germline (reference sequence). V was pared by 2 bases and J by 3 bases, with 19 bases between. CDR3 length: 17 amino acids. The CDR3 reads CASSLLAQRAPDYGYTF. The DNA for the CDR3 is TGTGCCAGCAGTTTACTAGCCCAAAGGGCGCCCGACTATGGCTACACCTTC.

The chain couples TRBV27 to TRBJ2-1; 12 nucleotides agree with TRBD1. The germline V gene encodes CDR1 MNHEY and CDR2 SMNVEV (reference sequence). With 3 bases clipped from V and 7 bases from J, the junction kept 1 base outside the gene matches. This CDR3 is built from 14 residues. The CDR3 reads CASSLGQGANEQFF. The CDR3 DNA reads TGTGCCAGCAGTTTGGGACAGGGGGCAAATGAGCAGTTCTTC.

The V and J genes are TRBV14 and TRBJ1-5; 8 bases are shared with TRBD1. The germline V gene encodes CDR1 SGHDN and CDR2 FVKESK. V lost 0 bases and J lost 3; bases outside the gene matches: 13. The CDR3 length is 19 residues. The CDR3 sequence is CASSQDLGQGAEANQPQHF. CDR3 in DNA: TGTGCCAGCAGCCAAGATCTGGGGCAGGGGGCGGAGGCCAATCAGCCCCAGCATTTT.

The chain links TRBV27 to TRBJ2-3; 8 nucleotides line up with TRBD2. V lost 7 bases, J lost 10 bases, and 16 bases stayed unmatched. Germline values: CDR1 MNHEY, CDR2 SMNVEV (reference sequence). This CDR3 is built from 15 residues. The CDR3 DNA reads as TGTGCCAGCAAGCCCTGGACTAGCAGTCGGGGGGCGCAGTATTTT. As protein: CASKPWTSSRGAQYF.

V usage is TRBV5-8 and J usage is TRBJ1-5; 7 bases map to TRBD1. Germline V gene data show CDR1 as SGHTS and CDR2 as YDEGEE. The CDR3 contains 15 residues. With 1 base clipped from V and 4 bases from J, the junction kept 5 bases outside the gene matches. As DNA, the CDR3 is TGTGCCAGCAGCTTGTTTAGACAGGGAAATCAGCCCCAGCATTTT. As protein: CASSLFRQGNQPQHF.

The V gene is TRBV27, the J gene TRBJ1-3, with 9 bases aligning to TRBD1. The CDR3 is 15 amino acids. Germline CDR1 and CDR2: MNHEY and SMNVEV (reference sequence). V lost 2 bases and J lost 2; bases outside the gene matches: 1. The CDR3 sequence: CASSLRQGAGNTIYF. As DNA, the CDR3 is TGTGCCAGCAGTTTACGACAGGGGGCTGGAAACACCATATATTTT.

The chain couples TRBV9 to TRBJ2-5; a weak D match, TRBD1 (6 bases). The CDR3 runs to 14 residues. Trimming took off 3 bases at V and 1 base at J, with 10 bases between the two ends. Germline CDR1 SGDLS, CDR2 YYNGEE. The CDR3 loop reads CASSGGHLQETQYF. CDR3 coding DNA: TGTGCCAGCAGCGGGGGACATCTCCAAGAGACCCAGTACTTC.

A note on this clone: The junction departs from germline at one end; a sequencing error may be responsible. This same CDR3 is encoded by further DNA sequences in the sample. The chain joins TRBV28 to TRBJ2-1, with TRBD1 identical over 8 bases. The CDR3 contains 16 residues. Germline-derived CDR1 and CDR2 are MDHEN and SYDVKM. The CDR3 sequence is CASSTYRGVSYNEQFF. CDR3 DNA: TGTGCTAGCAGTACCTACAGGGGGGTTTCCTACAATGAGCAGTTCTTC. Drawing the rest from reference TRBV28 and TRBJ2-1, the complete variable domain is DVKVTQSSRYLVKRTGEKVFLECVQDMDHENMFWYRQDPGLGLRLIYFSYDVKMKEKGDIPEGYSVSREKKERFSLILESASTNQTSMYLCASSTYRGVSYNEQFFGPGTRLTVL.

This sequence joins TRBV3-1 (or the pseudogene TRBV3-2) and TRBJ2-7; D gene ambiguous. Germline V CDR1 and CDR2: LGHDT, YNNKEL (reference sequence). Trimming took 1 base from V and 2 from J, leaving 3 bases between them. The CDR3 sequence is 12 residues long. CDR3 sequence (DNA): TGTGCCAGCAGCCAAGTAACCTACGAGCAGTACTTC. Translating gives CASSQVTYEQYF.

This clone was recorded only once. The chain is built from TRBV5-4 and TRBJ1-2; TRBD1 might be the D (6 bases). From germline, CDR1 is SGHNT and CDR2 YYREEE (reference sequence). Trimming removed 4 bases at V and 6 bases at J, with 13 bases between. The CDR3 sequence is 13 residues long. The CDR3 sequence: CASSLDRRDGYTF. In DNA form, the CDR3 reads TGTGCCAGCAGCCTGGACAGACGCGATGGCTACACCTTC.

The chain combines TRBV3-1 (or the pseudogene TRBV3-2) with TRBJ2-2; 8 bases align to TRBD1. Germline assignment: CDR1 LGHDT and CDR2 YNNKEL (reference sequence). Germline trimming cut 6 bases from V and 1 base from J; bases unmatched to any gene: 4. The CDR3 runs 15 residues. The DNA of the CDR3 is TGTGCCAGCAGGAAGACAGGGGTGAACACCGGGGAGCTGTTTTTT. Residues: CASRKTGVNTGELFF.

This rearrangement joins TRBV9 to TRBJ1-1; D not resolved. With 0 bases removed from V and 8 bases from J, the gap between germline ends came to 11 bases. This CDR3 spans 13 amino acids. CDR1 is SGDLS, CDR2 YYNGEE, per germline. CDR3 nucleotides: TGTGCCAGCAGCGTAGCTACGTGGTCGGAAGCTTTCTTT. Translated, it gives CASSVATWSEAFF. Combining the CDR3 with reference TRBV9 and TRBJ1-1 gives the whole variable domain DSGVTQTPKHLITATGQRVTLRCSPRSGDLSVYWYQQSLDQGLQFLIQYYNGEERAKGNILERFSAQQFPDLHSELNLSSLELGDSALYFCASSVATWSEAFFGQGTRLTVV.

The chain employs TRBV13 and TRBJ2-1; 8 nucleotides match TRBD2. The ends lost 7 bases at V and 12 bases at J; junction bases unmatched: 11. Germline V gene sequence: CDR1 PRHDT, CDR2 FYEKMQ (reference sequence). CDR3 size: 13 residues. The CDR3 here is CASKYSGRWLQFF. In DNA form, the CDR3 reads TGTGCCAGCAAGTACAGCGGGAGATGGTTGCAGTTCTTC.

Worth noting for this clone: The sample holds other DNA sequences that translate to the same CDR3. This chain connects TRBV28 to TRBJ1-2; the D gene is possibly TRBD1 (5 bases). The CDR3 extends over 12 amino acids. Germline CDR1 MDHEN, CDR2 SYDVKM. V was clipped by 3 bases and J by 4 bases, with 6 bases between them. This CDR3 reads CASSLGGYGYTF. The CDR3 nucleotides are TGTGCCAGCAGTTTGGGGGGCTATGGCTACACCTTC.

Remarks on this clone: The same CDR3 can be traced to other DNA sequences in this sample. This chain joins TRBV18 and TRBJ2-5, with TRBD1 identical over 11 bases. The CDR3 runs to 15 residues. From germline, CDR1 is KGHSH and CDR2 LQKENI. V lost 3 bases and J lost 2; bases outside the gene matches: 2. This CDR3 is CASSPGTGGQETQYF. CDR3 in DNA: TGTGCCAGCTCACCCGGGACAGGGGGACAAGAGACCCAGTACTTC. The variable domain in full, with the rest retrieved from reference TRBV18 and TRBJ2-5, is NAGVMQNPRHLVRRRGQEARLRCSPMKGHSHVYWYRQLPEEGLKFMVYLQKENIIDESGMPKERFSAEFPKEGPSILRIQQVVRGDSAAYFCASSPGTGGQETQYFGPGTRLLVL.

At least ten counts were recorded for this clone. The rearrangement uses TRBV3-1 (or the pseudogene TRBV3-2) and TRBJ1-6; D might be TRBD1 (6 bases). Germline-derived CDR1 and CDR2 are LGHDT and YNNKEL (reference sequence). The CDR3 runs to 14 residues. Trimming removed 3 bases from V and 9 bases from J, with 12 bases in between. The CDR3 nucleotides read TGTGCCAGCAGCCACCGACAGGTTGGTTCACCCCTCCACTTT. It codes for CASSHRQVGSPLHF.

J is TRBJ2-2 and V is TRBV5-1, with D tentatively TRBD1 (6 bases). Trimming removed 4 bases at V and 2 bases at J, with 12 bases between. The germline CDR1 and CDR2 sequences are SGHRS and YFSETQ. This CDR3 comprises 15 residues. Here the CDR3 DNA reads TGCGCCAGCAGCCCCAGGGGAATTAACACCGGGGAGCTGTTTTTT. This translates into CASSPRGINTGELFF.

V usage is TRBV9 and J usage is TRBJ2-5, with 9 bases that match TRBD1. Germline CDR1 SGDLS, CDR2 YYNGEE. The CDR3 is made up of 14 amino acids. The trim removed 3 bases at V and 5 bases at J, leaving 5 bases unmatched. The CDR3 DNA sequence: TGTGCCAGCAGCGCGCGGGACAGGGTGGAGACCCAGTACTTC. This encodes CASSARDRVETQYF.

The count of this clone is one. V is TRBV19 and J is TRBJ2-1, with D maybe TRBD1 (5 bases). Trimming removed 3 bases at V and 9 bases at J, with 9 bases between. The CDR3 has 12 amino acids. Germline V CDR1 and CDR2: LNHDA, SQIVND (reference sequence). The CDR3: CASSIQGREQFF. The CDR3 coding sequence is TGTGCCAGTAGTATTCAGGGTCGTGAGCAGTTCTTC.

The rearrangement links TRBV18 to TRBJ1-1, with D uncertain. There are 13 residues in the CDR3. V gave up 6 bases and J gave up 3 bases, with 11 bases separating them. Germline lookup yields CDR1 KGHSH and CDR2 LQKENI. The CDR3: CASSPTTHTEAFF. The DNA for the CDR3 is TGTGCCAGCTCGCCGACTACCCACACTGAAGCTTTCTTT.

J is TRBJ1-2 and V is TRBV5-1; D may be TRBD1 (6 bases). The CDR3 spans 16 residues. Germline V gene sequence: CDR1 SGHRS, CDR2 YFSETQ. The V gene lost 0 bases and the J gene lost 3 bases, with 15 bases spanning the gap. The CDR3 here is CASSLDVSGQDYGYTF. The CDR3 nucleotides read TGCGCCAGCAGCTTGGATGTCTCGGGACAAGACTATGGCTACACCTTC.

The chain joins TRBV19 to TRBJ2-3; no clear D gene. This CDR3 region has 15 residues. Between the trimmed V and J ends, which lost 0 bases and 3 bases, there was a span of 10 bases. From germline, CDR1 is LNHDA and CDR2 SQIVND (reference sequence). Written as DNA, the CDR3 is TGTGCCAGTAGTATAGATCTGCCCAGAACAGATACGCAGTATTTT. Protein: CASSIDLPRTDTQYF.

The V and J genes are TRBV6-5 and TRBJ1-5, with D possibly being TRBD1 (5 bases). The V end was cut by 5 bases, the J end by 3 bases, with 11 bases between. Germline V lookup: CDR1 MNHEY, CDR2 SVGAGI. This CDR3 comprises 14 residues. CDR3 loop: CASSRQPFNQPQHF. CDR3 bases: TGTGCCAGCAGTCGACAGCCGTTCAATCAGCCCCAGCATTTT.

The rearrangement links TRBV5-4 to TRBJ2-7; 14 bases fit TRBD2. The V gene's germline CDR1 is SGHNT and CDR2 YYREEE (reference sequence). The CDR3 sequence is 15 residues long. The V segment lost 4 bases and the J segment 2 bases; nucleotides outside the gene matches: 2. CDR3 amino acids: CASSPGLAGAYEQYF. CDR3 nucleotides: TGTGCCAGCAGCCCGGGACTAGCGGGAGCCTACGAGCAGTACTTC.

This chain uses TRBV16 with TRBJ1-2; D call uncertain. V dropped 1 base and J dropped 6 bases, with 15 bases sitting between them. CDR3 length: 15 residues. Germline values: CDR1 KGHSY, CDR2 FQNENV. CDR3 residues: CASSQLSEGTHGYTF. Written as DNA, the CDR3 is TGTGCCAGCAGCCAATTGTCGGAGGGAACCCATGGCTACACCTTC.

This clone was observed once. The chain links TRBV28 to TRBJ1-5; 8 bases map to TRBD1. The junction had 10 bases not matched to a gene; V was cut back by 6 bases and J by 6 bases. The CDR3 runs to 15 residues. The germline V gene has CDR1 MDHEN and CDR2 SYDVKM. The CDR3 is CASRPGQGAGQPQHF. The DNA of the CDR3 is TGTGCCAGCAGACCCGGGCAGGGGGCGGGTCAGCCCCAGCATTTT.

This chain links TRBV2 with TRBJ2-7, with TRBD1 matching 10 bases. Germline V gene data show CDR1 as SNHLY and CDR2 as FYNNEI. The CDR3 spans 14 residues. The V and J ends lost 4 bases and 2 bases, in that order; junction bases with no gene match: 2. The CDR3 sequence is CASSVDRGPYEQYF. As DNA, the CDR3 is TGTGCCAGCAGTGTTGACAGGGGGCCCTACGAGCAGTACTTC. Complete variable domain (other parts from reference TRBV2 and TRBJ2-7): EPEVTQTPSHQVTQMGQEVILRCVPISNHLYFYWYRQILGQKVEFLVSFYNNEISEKSEIFDDQFSVERPDGSNFTLKIRSTKLEDSAMYFCASSVDRGPYEQYFGPGTRLTVT.

This chain uses TRBV6-2 or TRBV6-3 with TRBJ2-1, with 10 bases identical to TRBD2. J gave up 8 bases and V 2 bases, and 3 bases lay outside the gene matches. Germline V CDR1 and CDR2: MNHEY, SVGEGT. The CDR3 has 14 residues. CDR3 sequence reads: CASSYQGLAYEQFF. CDR3 bases: TGTGCCAGCAGTTACCAGGGACTAGCGTATGAGCAGTTCTTC.

The chain carries TRBV6-2 or TRBV6-3 and TRBJ1-1; TRBD1 is a possible D gene (6 bases). Germline V CDR1 and CDR2: MNHEY, SVGEGT. CDR3 size: 13 residues. V lost 4 bases and J 0 bases, leaving 6 bases between the germline ends. Here the CDR3 DNA reads TGTGCCAGCAGTTCAGGGGTGAACACTGAAGCTTTCTTT. Amino acid sequence: CASSSGVNTEAFF.

The chain combines TRBV11-2 with TRBJ1-4; 9 bases match TRBD1. The length of the CDR3 is 17 residues. The V gene end was trimmed by 3 bases and the J gene end by 8 bases; junction bases not matched to a gene: 13. Germline assignment: CDR1 SGHAT and CDR2 FQNNGV. CDR3 residues: CASSFSQTGTGREKLFF. Here the CDR3 DNA reads TGTGCCAGCAGCTTTAGCCAGACCGGGACAGGGAGAGAAAAACTGTTTTTT.